This note documents a single T cell receptor (beta chain) sequence. Antigen unknown. The data originate from a study of OX40 agonist ivuxolimab in advanced cancers. Background on the study: Ivuxolimab was administered intravenously to patients at 0.01 to 10 mg/kg every 2 weeks. Whole-study results and caveats: Some of the nonresponding patients also showed low levels of normalized T-cell clonal expansion. The CD4+ and CD8+ T cells in the blood had expanded clonally by week 6 at 0.1 to 3.0 mg/kg.

Patients with a history of autoimmune disease or on systemic immunosuppression were excluded. CDR3 length: 17 amino acids. V shed 1 base, J shed 7 bases, and the junction held 10 bases outside the gene matches. Looked up from germline, CDR1 is MDHEN and CDR2 is SYDVKM. Sequenced by immunoSEQ multiplex PCR; TCRdb stores in-frame clones only, minus some. The repertoire has roughly 120,000 clones, around 92% of them found once; the top ten carry approximately 0.81%. J is TRBJ2-2 and V is TRBV28; TRBD2 matches 9 bases. Here the sequenced sample was CD4+ or CD8+ T cells sorted from blood, taken in a trial of the OX40 agonist ivuxolimab. The clonotype was recovered from an adult with an advanced solid tumor such as melanoma, head and neck, liver or kidney cancer. CDR3 sequence reads: CASSLSRTSADGGELFF. DNA for the CDR3: TGTGCCAGCAGTTTATCCCGGACTAGCGCGGACGGCGGGGAGCTGTTTTTT. The whole variable domain, filled in from reference TRBV28 and TRBJ2-2, reads DVKVTQSSRYLVKRTGEKVFLECVQDMDHENMFWYRQDPGLGLRLIYFSYDVKMKEKGDIPEGYSVSREKKERFSLILESASTNQTSMYLCASSLSRTSADGGELFFGEGSRLTVL.